This T cell receptor (beta chain) was captured by sequencing in a study of blood T cell repertoires in COVID-19. Overall study: Samples came from the United States, Italy and Spain, spanning acute and convalescent COVID-19. The analysed material was cDNA or gDNA that came from T cells, B-cell-depleted T cells, or PBMCs.

TCRdb's table, derived via immunoSEQ multiplex PCR, lists solely in-frame clones and lacks some. The sample includes about 250,000 clones, about 90% of them seen just once. The V gene's germline CDR1 is SEHNR and CDR2 FQNEAQ (reference sequence). Germline trimming cut 7 bases from V and 4 bases from J; bases unmatched to any gene: 13. This CDR3 is built from 15 residues. The sequencing input was peripheral blood. The sequence came from a man aged 18 to 30 with active or convalescent COVID-19. The gene calls are TRBV7-9 and TRBJ2-7, with TRBD1 matching 7 bases. CDR3 DNA sequence: TGTGCCAGCACCCCACCGGGACAGCCTCCATACGAGCAGTACTTC. Translated: CASTPPGQPPYEQYF.